The clone carrying this T cell receptor beta chain was found a few times. As yet, its antigen is unknown. V shed 2 bases and J shed 8 bases, with 13 bases lying between them. From germline, CDR1 is MNHEY and CDR2 SMNVEV (reference sequence). The CDR3 sequence is 14 residues long. TCRdb reanalysed the 5' RACE reads using MiXCR and keeps one entry per CDR3 protein. The sample includes 200,000 to 250,000 distinct CDR3 sequences, approximately 7.1% of them seen just once. This sample was taken from a study of identical twins. Study-wide results and caveats: Fewer insertions characterized abundant cord blood beta clonotypes, whereas memory repertoires showed none.

The same data also contributed to another study, on T cells expressing NK-cell markers.

The chain couples TRBV27 to TRBJ2-1; D may be TRBD1 or TRBD2 (6 bases each). The sequence was obtained from a woman aged 18 to 35 in good health. Sequenced sample: CD8+ T cells sorted from blood. CDR3 sequence reads: CASSLRMGGDEQFF. The DNA of the CDR3 is TGTGCCAGCAGTTTAAGGATGGGGGGCGATGAGCAGTTCTTC.